This record looks at one T cell receptor (beta chain) sequence and its context. The data stem from a study of blood T cells in healthy people across ages. Trimming took 6 bases from V and 2 from J, leaving 9 bases between them. CDR3 length equals 13 residues. Looked up from germline, CDR1 is SEHNR and CDR2 is FQNEAQ (reference sequence). Combining a sample-barcoded 5' primer with a J-beta primer mix, a second PCR ran for roughly 6 to 11 cycles. TCRdb processed the 5' RACE reads anew with MiXCR; each CDR3 protein has one entry. The sample lists over 1,300,000 distinct CDR3 sequences, around 59% seen once, with roughly 6.3% in the top ten.

The material sequenced was blood. V and J are TRBV7-9 and TRBJ2-3; D unresolved. The receptor was derived from a man aged 18 to 29 in good health. CDR3 coding DNA: TGTGCCAGCAGTATGGGTTTCACAGATACGCAGTATTTT. It yields the protein CASSMGFTDTQYF.